These 18 T cell receptor beta chains were all obtained from the same sample, sequenced in a study of T-cell reconstitution after alpha-beta-depleted transplantation in children. Overall study findings and caveats: One year post-transplant, T-cell counts and diversity were largely derived from T cells produced anew.

Which antigens these TCRs recognize remains unknown. Unique molecular identifiers were used to barcode this TCRbeta library. One entry per CDR3 protein results from TCRdb running MiXCR on the PCR reads. This sample has some 300,000 distinct CDR3 sequences; over 7% occur once, and the top ten carry approximately 8.2%. This material consisted of peripheral blood, taken 360 days after TCRalphabeta/CD19-depleted stem cell transplant. Receptors originate from a female patient aged 2-10 years who had a stem cell transplant for Fanconi anemia, so the T cells may come from the graft donor.

This clonotype was found a few times. J is TRBJ1-1 and V is TRBV15; D might be TRBD1 (5 bases). V was shortened by 0 bases and J by 0 bases, with 11 bases between the two germline ends. The CDR3 consists of 16 residues. CDR1 and CDR2 from the germline V gene are LNHNV and YYDKDF (reference sequence). The chain's CDR3 is CATSREPGLVNTEAFF. DNA for the CDR3: TGTGCCACCAGCAGAGAGCCAGGGCTAGTGAACACTGAAGCTTTCTTT. The full variable domain, completed using reference TRBV15 and TRBJ1-1, is DAMVIQNPRYQVTQFGKPVTLSCSQTLNHNVMYWYQQKSSQAPKLLFHYYDKDFNNEADTPDNFQSRRPNTSFCFLDIRSPGLGDTAMYLCATSREPGLVNTEAFFGQGTRLTVV.

This clonotype was seen repeatedly, ten times or more. The chain uses TRBV5-1 and TRBJ1-1, with D perhaps matching TRBD1 (5 bases). Between the trimmed V and J ends, which lost 3 bases and 5 bases, there was a span of 8 bases. The germline V gene encodes CDR1 SGHRS and CDR2 YFSETQ. This CDR3 contains 12 residues. The CDR3 protein is CASSSRTTEAFF. CDR3 in DNA: TGCGCCAGCAGCTCCAGGACAACTGAAGCTTTCTTT.

In its sample, this clonotype was seen a few times. The chain employs TRBV21-1 and TRBJ2-3. TRBV21-1 counts as a pseudogene. This CDR3 region has 14 residues. For the CDR3, the DNA is TGTGCCAGCAGCAAAGTAGTTAGCACAGATACGCAGTATTTT. Protein sequence: CASSKVVSTDTQYF.

There are many counts of this clonotype. This chain links TRBV5-1 with TRBJ2-7; possible D gene TRBD1, 6 bases. Germline CDR1 is SGHRS and CDR2 is YFSETQ. The V and J ends lost 5 bases and 0 bases respectively, with 12 bases between them. The CDR3 has 14 amino acids. CDR3 residues: CASSLDSPSYEQYF. CDR3 bases: TGCGCCAGCAGTCTGGACAGCCCCTCCTACGAGCAGTACTTC.

This clonotype was counted at least ten times. The chain is built from TRBV3-1 and TRBJ2-5; perhaps D is TRBD1 or TRBD2 (6 bases each). CDR1 and CDR2 from the germline V gene are LGHDT and YNNKEL (reference sequence). V gave up 6 bases and J gave up 7 bases, with 9 bases separating them. The CDR3 totals 11 residues. CDR3 nucleotides: TGTGCCAGCAGGGGGGGCAGGACCCAGTACTTC. Protein: CASRGGRTQYF.

There are a few counts of this clonotype. This may be a read error: a much more frequent sequence differs by one nucleotide. J is TRBJ2-1 and V is TRBV2, with 11 nucleotides matching TRBD2. Germline CDR1 is SNHLY and CDR2 is FYNNEI. The CDR3 length is 19 residues. The CDR3 DNA reads TGTACCAGCAGTTTCGTGTTTTCGACTAGCGGGAAATTCTACAATGAGCAGTTCTTC. Residues: CTSSFVFSTSGKFYNEQFF.

This clonotype occurred a few times. The chain recombines TRBV25-1 with TRBJ2-5, with TRBD1 matching 8 bases. Germline trimming cut 6 bases from V and 1 base from J; bases unmatched to any gene: 4. This CDR3 spans 14 amino acids. Germline V CDR1 and CDR2: MGHDK, SYGVNS. The CDR3 DNA follows: TGTGCCAGCAGACCCGGGACAGGCCAAGAGACCCAGTACTTC. Its translation is CASRPGTGQETQYF.

CDR3 in DNA: TGTGCCATCAGTGAGAACCACGGAACACGAACTAACACCGGGGAGCTGTTTTTT. Translation gives CAISENHGTRTNTGELFF. The J gene is TRBJ2-2, the V gene TRBV10-3; D remains unclear. Trimming pared 2 bases from V and 2 bases from J, leaving 18 bases between. The CDR3 totals 18 residues. Germline V gene lookup returns CDR1 ENHRY and CDR2 SYGVKD.

The table lists this clonotype with many counts. The genes are TRBV5-1 and TRBJ2-3; TRBD2 might be the D (5 bases). This CDR3 has 14 amino acids. Between the trimmed V and J ends, which lost 1 base and 3 bases, there was a span of 9 bases. CDR1 and CDR2 (germline): SGHRS, YFSETQ. The CDR3 reads CASSLLGVTDTQYF. The CDR3 DNA is TGCGCCAGCAGCTTGCTCGGGGTTACAGATACGCAGTATTTT.

This clonotype has ten or more counts. The chain recombines TRBV29-1 with TRBJ2-1, with D possibly being TRBD1 (5 bases). Trimming removed 3 bases from V and 3 bases from J, with 12 bases in between. The CDR3 contains 14 residues. Germline lookup yields CDR1 SQVTM and CDR2 ANQGSEA. CDR3 in DNA: TGCAGCGTTGATAGGCTCAGGGACTACAATGAGCAGTTCTTC. This codes for CSVDRLRDYNEQFF.

The chain joins TRBV9 to TRBJ2-1; perhaps TRBD1 as D (6 bases). Trimming pared 4 bases from V and 0 bases from J, leaving 11 bases between. The CDR3 has 15 amino acids. The germline gives CDR1 SGDLS, CDR2 YYNGEE. In DNA form, the CDR3 reads TGTGCCAGCAGCAACGGACAGAGCTCCTACAATGAGCAGTTCTTC. Its protein is CASSNGQSSYNEQFF. The whole variable domain, filled in from reference TRBV9 and TRBJ2-1, reads DSGVTQTPKHLITATGQRVTLRCSPRSGDLSVYWYQQSLDQGLQFLIQYYNGEERAKGNILERFSAQQFPDLHSELNLSSLELGDSALYFCASSNGQSSYNEQFFGPGTRLTVL.

This clonotype was counted ten times or more. The chain uses TRBV14 and TRBJ2-2; D call uncertain. CDR1 SGHDN and CDR2 FVKESK come from the germline V gene. CDR3 size: 18 residues. V was pared by 3 bases and J by 1 base, with 18 bases between. In DNA form, the CDR3 reads TGTGCCAGCAGCCAGGCAGCCGAACCCTTCCTGAACACCGGGGAGCTGTTTTTT. Its protein product is CASSQAAEPFLNTGELFF.

The sample holds many counts of this clonotype. The rearrangement links TRBV20-1 to TRBJ2-5; 9 positions agree with TRBD2. The CDR3 sequence is 16 residues long. Germline V lookup: CDR1 DFQATT, CDR2 SNEGSKA (reference sequence). Losses at the gene ends were 6 bases for V and 1 base for J; bases not matched to a gene: 12. The DNA for the CDR3 is TGCAGTGCCAAAACCGCCTCGACTAGCGGCCAAGAGACCCAGTACTTC. Protein sequence: CSAKTASTSGQETQYF.

This clonotype was seen repeatedly, ten times or more. The V call is TRBV29-1, the J call TRBJ2-7, with 13 bases that match TRBD2. Trimming took 6 bases from V and 5 from J; bases not matched to a gene: 7. The germline gives CDR1 SQVTM, CDR2 ANQGSEA. The CDR3 covers 14 residues. The CDR3 here is CSVPRTSGRNEQYF. CDR3 bases: TGCAGCGTACCTAGGACTAGCGGGAGAAACGAGCAGTACTTC.

In this sample, this clonotype turned up a few times. The chain carries TRBV28 and TRBJ2-7; 7 bases are shared with TRBD1. The CDR3 totals 13 residues. The trim removed 5 bases at V and 6 bases at J, leaving 7 bases unmatched. Per the germline V gene, CDR1 is MDHEN and CDR2 is SYDVKM. The CDR3 sequence: CASSPGQSPEQYF. The CDR3 nucleotides are TGTGCCAGCAGTCCGGGACAGTCCCCCGAGCAGTACTTC.

This clonotype was picked up many times. The genes are TRBV25-1 and TRBJ2-5; unclear D gene. Germline V gene sequence: CDR1 MGHDK, CDR2 SYGVNS. The CDR3 sequence is 14 residues long. V was cut by 4 bases and J by 2 bases, with 11 bases left in between. The CDR3 DNA reads TGTGCCAGCAGTGGAGTGGGATTACAAGAGACCCAGTACTTC. Amino acid sequence: CASSGVGLQETQYF.

V is TRBV24-1 and J is TRBJ2-2; D is undetermined. This CDR3 is built from 13 residues. Trimming pared 4 bases from V and 1 base from J, leaving 3 bases between. Germline CDR1 and CDR2: KGHDR and SFDVKD. The CDR3 protein is CATSEMNTGELFF. DNA for the CDR3: TGTGCCACCAGTGAGATGAACACCGGGGAGCTGTTTTTT.

This clonotype was detected a few times. The V call is TRBV11-2, the J call TRBJ2-2; TRBD1 might be the D (6 bases). Germline CDR1 SGHAT, CDR2 FQNNGV. The CDR3 contains 18 residues. Trimming cost V 2 bases and J 0 bases, with 16 bases left between them. The CDR3 DNA sequence: TGTGCCAGCAGCTTATCCATATCTAGGACAGCGAACACCGGGGAGCTGTTTTTT. Its translation: CASSLSISRTANTGELFF. Drawing the rest from reference TRBV11-2 and TRBJ2-2, the complete variable domain is EAGVAQSPRYKIIEKRQSVAFWCNPISGHATLYWYQQILGQGPKLLIQFQNNGVVDDSQLPKDRFSAERLKGVDSTLKIQPAKLEDSAVYLCASSLSISRTANTGELFFGEGSRLTVL.